This T cell receptor (beta chain) was identified during a study of CD8 T cells in ankylosing spondylitis (TCRdb year 2017). Some background on the complete study: T cell receptor beta repertoires were profiled in healthy donors and ankylosing spondylitis patients so that disease-linked TCR variants could be found. In total, the full study cohort was made up of roughly 100 healthy donors and 25 ankylosing spondylitis patients. Peripheral blood was sampled, and synovial fluid was additionally collected from ankylosing spondylitis patients. Overall results and qualifications from the work: Blood from ankylosing spondylitis patients appeared to be characterized by a TCR beta motif composed of about eight highly homologous amino acid variants. The disease-linked clones had a CD8+ phenotype and were found at relatively low frequencies in peripheral blood. Significant enrichment of the disease-linked clones was reported in matched synovial fluid samples from ankylosing spondylitis patients. Some motif variants had previously been reported in the synovial fluid and blood of reactive arthritis patients, which suggests shared mechanisms of disease initiation.

This clonotype has a count of ten or more. Its antigen has not been determined. Per-nucleotide qualities are absent, and no much larger clonotype sits a single base away. This sample was sequenced with an Illumina HiSeq 2500. Quantitative 5'-RACE with molecular barcodes was used to prepare TCR beta libraries. As for the authors' bioinformatics: Disease-linked TCR variants were identified with a new computational method built on a probabilistic model of VDJ rearrangement. In-frame beta chains were kept once TCRdb had trimmed the public reads at Q25 with fastp and called clones with MiXCR. Each entry merges the rows of one CDR3 protein and shows their most common DNA and genes. TCRdb's processing, not the authors' own work, is the source of the V and J calls. The sample table records some 140,000 distinct CDR3 sequences; just under 7.5% of these occur just once. Together, the top ten hold around 11% of the sample.

V was cut back by 6 bases and J by 2 bases, leaving a gap of 16 bases between them. The germline V gene (reference sequence) specifies DFQATT as CDR1 and SNEGSKA as CDR2. The CDR3 measures 14 amino acids from cysteine to phenylalanine. The read is trimmed to its CDR3 DNA, 42 bases read in frame from base 1. The rearranged segments are TRBV20-1 and TRBJ1-1; no D segment can be confidently identified. The sequence was obtained from a female donor with ankylosing spondylitis or in good health (not recorded which). The material sequenced was blood, either unsorted or a sorted T cell fraction (not recorded which). The DNA sequence is TGCAGTGCCTACCCCGGGCCAGGAAACACTGAAGCTTTCTTT. Translated, this is CSAYPGPGNTEAFF.